These T cell receptor beta chains were read from a single sample in a study of blood T cell repertoires in COVID-19. Some clones are missing from TCRdb's copy, which holds only in-frame ones; the method was immunoSEQ multiplex PCR. Of approximately 110,000 clones in the sample, about 93% were seen once. The material sequenced was peripheral blood. The receptor set was obtained from a man in his fifties or sixties with COVID-19, enrolled during active disease. The CDR3 runs from the conserved cysteine through the conserved F or W. A D gene is named only where the DNA matches it firmly. A row's size may be missing; if present it is once, few, many or a size class.

d_call clone_size j_call v_call cdr3_aa cdr3_nt
NA NA TRBJ1-3 TRBV5-1 CASSVDSTYGNTIYF TGCGCCAGCAGTGTCGACTCCACTTATGGAAACACCATATATTTT
NA NA TRBJ1-1 TRBV11-1 CASRGGPNTEAFF TGTGCCAGCAGGGGAGGGCCGAACACTGAAGCTTTCTTT
NA NA TRBJ1-1 TRBV5-1 CASNFRGSENTEAFF TGCGCCAGCAACTTCAGGGGCTCTGAGAACACTGAAGCTTTCTTT
TRBD1 NA TRBJ1-5 TRBV19 CASNGAGGNQPQHF TGTGCCAGTAACGGGGCAGGGGGAAATCAGCCCCAGCATTTT
NA NA TRBJ1-3 TRBV28 CASSPYRSSRNTIYF TGTGCCAGCAGTCCCTATCGGTCCTCTCGAAACACCATATATTTT
TRBD1 NA TRBJ2-5 TRBV19 CASVGYGQGIQETQYF TGTGCCAGTGTGGGCTACGGACAGGGTATTCAAGAGACCCAGTACTTC
TRBD2 NA TRBJ2-1 TRBV6-1 CASSEVGAGYVYNEQFF TGTGCCAGCAGTGAGGTAGGAGCGGGATATGTCTACAATGAGCAGTTCTTC
TRBD1 NA TRBJ2-1 TRBV18 CASSPGTGGSNEQFF TGTGCCAGCTCACCAGGGACAGGAGGTTCCAATGAGCAGTTCTTC
TRBD1 NA TRBJ2-7 TRBV14 CASSPMGGGQGASYEQYF TGTGCCAGCAGCCCTATGGGGGGTGGACAGGGGGCTTCCTACGAGCAGTACTTC
NA NA TRBJ1-2 TRBV4-2 CASSQDAGDYGYTF TGTGCCAGCAGCCAAGATGCGGGGGACTATGGCTACACCTTC
NA NA TRBJ1-1 TRBV18 CASSPLRTVNTEAFF TGTGCCAGCTCACCATTGCGGACAGTGAACACTGAAGCTTTCTTT
NA NA TRBJ2-5 TRBV25-1 CASSVAGEETQYF TGTGCCAGCAGTGTGGCAGGGGAAGAGACCCAGTACTTC
TRBD2 once TRBJ2-1 TRBV2 CASSPRLAAYNEQFF TGTGCCAGCTCTCCTCGACTAGCGGCCTACAATGAGCAGTTCTTC
TRBD2 NA TRBJ2-2 TRBV4-1 CASSQVSIGRAGELFF TGCGCCAGCAGCCAAGTCTCAATCGGGAGGGCCGGGGAGCTGTTTTTT
NA NA TRBJ2-1 TRBV27 CASSSTSPYYNEQFF TGTGCCAGCAGTTCCACTAGCCCCTATTACAATGAGCAGTTCTTC
TRBD1 NA TRBJ2-7 TRBV19 CASSVSGTGFYEQYF TGTGCCAGTAGTGTATCCGGGACAGGGTTCTACGAGCAGTACTTC
TRBD2 once TRBJ2-3 TRBV7-6 CASSLGTSGRAAGDTQYF TGTGCCAGCAGCTTGGGGACTAGCGGGAGGGCCGCGGGAGATACGCAGTATTTT
TRBD1 NA TRBJ2-1 TRBV19 CASSTTGTGGFMFF TGTGCCAGTAGTACTACCGGGACAGGTGGTTTTATGTTCTTC
TRBD2 NA TRBJ2-2 TRBV24-1 CATSRTSGDTSTGELFF TGTGCCACCAGCAGGACTAGCGGGGATACGAGCACCGGGGAGCTGTTTTTT
NA NA TRBJ1-2 TRBV6-1 CASSEFSGLYGYTF TGTGCCAGCAGTGAATTCTCAGGTCTCTATGGCTACACCTTC
TRBD1 NA TRBJ1-5 TRBV28 CASSLTGGGPQHF TGTGCCAGCAGTTTAACAGGGGGGGGGCCCCAGCATTTT
NA NA TRBJ1-2 TRBV5-1 CASSPRPGADYGYTF TGCGCCAGCAGCCCCCGTCCGGGAGCGGACTATGGCTACACCTTC
NA NA TRBJ2-1 TRBV5-1 CASSLSGGATYNEQFF TGCGCCAGCAGCTTGTCCGGGGGAGCCACCTACAATGAGCAGTTCTTC
TRBD1 NA TRBJ1-2 TRBV28 CASSREGARGYTF TGTGCCAGCAGCCGGGAGGGGGCGCGGGGCTACACCTTC
NA NA TRBJ2-5 TRBV30 CAWSVGGLETQYF TGTGCCTGGAGTGTCGGGGGGCTAGAGACCCAGTACTTC
TRBD1 NA TRBJ1-6 TRBV3-1/TRBV3-2 CASSLGTGEYSPLHF TGTGCCAGCAGCCTCGGGACAGGGGAGTATTCACCCCTCCACTTT
TRBD2 NA TRBJ2-1 TRBV9 CASSVGLAEKNEQFF TGTGCCAGCAGCGTTGGGCTAGCGGAAAAAAATGAGCAGTTCTTC
NA NA TRBJ2-1 TRBV24-1 CATSDPFNEQFF TGTGCCACCAGTGATCCCTTTAATGAGCAGTTCTTC
TRBD1 NA TRBJ2-3 TRBV25-1 CASSETFNRGGGTDTQYF TGTGCCAGCAGTGAAACCTTTAACAGGGGCGGCGGAACAGATACGCAGTATTTT
NA NA TRBJ2-2 TRBV2 CASSMTLAGELFF TGTGCCAGCAGTATGACTTTGGCCGGGGAGCTGTTTTTT
TRBD2 NA TRBJ2-5 TRBV30 CAWSGRTGGRETQYF TGTGCCTGGAGCGGGCGTACGGGAGGTAGAGAGACCCAGTACTTC
TRBD1 NA TRBJ2-1 TRBV19 CASSPILQGVKFF TGTGCCAGTAGTCCCATACTACAGGGGGTGAAGTTCTTC
TRBD2 NA TRBJ2-2 TRBV18 CASSPPRTSGPGELFF TGTGCCAGCTCACCACCTCGGACTAGCGGTCCCGGGGAGCTGTTTTTT
NA once TRBJ2-3 TRBV11-2 CASSLMGAWEGTDTQYF TGTGCCAGCAGCTTAATGGGAGCCTGGGAGGGCACAGATACGCAGTATTTT
TRBD1 few TRBJ1-5 TRBV19 CASSIVGQGPWPQHF TGTGCCAGTAGTATAGTCGGACAGGGGCCATGGCCCCAGCATTTT
TRBD2 NA TRBJ2-1 TRBV11-3 CASSLGAGGFNEQFF TGTGCCAGCAGCTTAGGGGCGGGAGGGTTCAATGAGCAGTTCTTC
TRBD2 NA TRBJ2-5 TRBV25-1 CASNHLAGLQETQYF TGTGCCAGCAACCACTTAGCGGGCCTCCAAGAGACCCAGTACTTC
NA once TRBJ1-2 TRBV27 CASSFRSGGGSSGYTF TGTGCCAGCAGTTTTAGGTCGGGAGGGGGTTCAAGTGGCTACACCTTC
NA NA TRBJ1-1 TRBV28 CASSLSGGARDTEAFF TGTGCCAGCAGTTTATCGGGGGGCGCCCGGGACACTGAAGCTTTCTTT
NA NA TRBJ2-5 TRBV11-2 CASSLAQYQETQYF TGTGCCAGCAGCTTAGCCCAATACCAAGAGACCCAGTACTTC
NA NA TRBJ2-7 TRBV7-8 CASSQSQGTPREQYF TGTGCCAGCAGCCAATCACAGGGGACTCCTCGAGAGCAGTACTTC
NA few TRBJ1-5 TRBV3-1/TRBV3-2 CASSLGGREQPQHF TGTGCCAGCAGCCTCGGAGGGAGGGAACAGCCCCAGCATTTT
NA NA TRBJ1-6 TRBV6-5 CASSLVNSPLHF TGTGCCAGCAGTCTCGTCAATTCACCCCTCCACTTT
NA NA TRBJ1-2 TRBV12-3/TRBV12-4 CASSPSREGYTF TGTGCCAGCTCTCCCTCCAGGGAAGGCTACACCTTC
NA NA TRBJ2-2 TRBV7-8 CASSLEGWVEGGELFF TGTGCCAGCAGCTTAGAGGGTTGGGTCGAGGGCGGGGAGCTGTTTTTT
TRBD1 NA TRBJ1-6 TRBV10-2 CASSIQGDNSPLHF TGCGCCAGCAGCATCCAGGGGGATAATTCACCCCTCCACTTT
NA NA TRBJ2-3 TRBV6-5 CASRPGFADTQYF TGTGCCAGCAGGCCAGGGTTTGCAGATACGCAGTATTTT
TRBD1 NA TRBJ2-5 TRBV5-1 CASSLGDRGGETQYF TGCGCCAGCAGCTTGGGCGACAGGGGAGGAGAGACCCAGTACTTC
NA NA TRBJ1-1 TRBV6-5 CASSYSQGWMNTEAFF TGTGCCAGCAGTTACAGCCAGGGGTGGATGAACACTGAAGCTTTCTTT
TRBD2 few TRBJ2-2 TRBV7-9 CASSSRTSGEPNTGELFF TGTGCCAGCAGCTCGCGGACTAGCGGAGAACCGAACACCGGGGAGCTGTTTTTT
NA NA TRBJ1-2 TRBV19 CASSIGAYYGYTF TGTGCCAGTAGTATAGGGGCCTACTATGGCTACACCTTC
TRBD1 NA TRBJ1-3 TRBV10-3 CASGTGRPGNTIYF TGTGCCTCAGGGACAGGACGGCCTGGAAACACCATATATTTT
NA NA TRBJ2-2 TRBV7-9 CASRGGGTGELFF TGTGCCAGCAGGGGAGGGGGAACCGGGGAGCTGTTTTTT
TRBD1 NA TRBJ2-3 TRBV5-1 CASSLAGGQGSTDTQYF TGCGCCAGCAGCTTGGCAGGTGGACAGGGGAGCACAGATACGCAGTATTTT
NA NA TRBJ2-7 TRBV27 CASSLGGSSYEQYF TGTGCCAGCAGTTTAGGGGGGTCCTCCTACGAGCAGTACTTC
TRBD1 NA TRBJ1-1 TRBV7-3 CASSHWDRGSGAFF TGTGCCAGCAGCCACTGGGACAGGGGTTCCGGAGCTTTCTTT
NA once TRBJ2-3 TRBV2 CASSPDSPSTDTQYF TGTGCCAGCAGTCCCGACTCGCCAAGCACAGATACGCAGTATTTT